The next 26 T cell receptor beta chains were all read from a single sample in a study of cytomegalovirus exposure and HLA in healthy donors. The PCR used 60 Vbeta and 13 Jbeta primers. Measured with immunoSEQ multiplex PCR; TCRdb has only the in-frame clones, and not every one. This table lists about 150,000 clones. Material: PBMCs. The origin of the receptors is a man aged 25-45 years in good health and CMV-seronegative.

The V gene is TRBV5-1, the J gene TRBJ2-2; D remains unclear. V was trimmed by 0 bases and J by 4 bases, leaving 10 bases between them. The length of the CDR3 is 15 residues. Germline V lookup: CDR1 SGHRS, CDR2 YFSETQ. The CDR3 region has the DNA TGCGCCAGCAGCTTGGAGCAGGTGGGCACCGGGGAGCTGTTTTTT. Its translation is CASSLEQVGTGELFF.

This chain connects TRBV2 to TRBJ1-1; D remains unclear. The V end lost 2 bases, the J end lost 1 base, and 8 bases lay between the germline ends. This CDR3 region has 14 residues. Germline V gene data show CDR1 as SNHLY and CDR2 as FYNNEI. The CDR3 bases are TGTGCCAGCAGTGAATCGGGGAGGAACACTGAAGCTTTCTTT. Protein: CASSESGRNTEAFF.

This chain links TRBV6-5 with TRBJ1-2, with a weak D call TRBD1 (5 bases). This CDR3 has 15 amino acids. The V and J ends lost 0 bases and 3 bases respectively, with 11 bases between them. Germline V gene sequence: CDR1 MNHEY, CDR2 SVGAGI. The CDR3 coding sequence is TGTGCCAGCAGTTACTCCGACGGGGGAGACTATGGCTACACCTTC. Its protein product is CASSYSDGGDYGYTF.

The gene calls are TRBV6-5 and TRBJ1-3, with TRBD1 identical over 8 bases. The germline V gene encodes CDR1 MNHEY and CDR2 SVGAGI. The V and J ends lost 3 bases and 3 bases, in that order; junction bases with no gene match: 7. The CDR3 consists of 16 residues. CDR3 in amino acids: CASSYLGTGGGNTIYF. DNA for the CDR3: TGTGCCAGCAGTTATCTCGGGACAGGTGGTGGAAACACCATATATTTT.

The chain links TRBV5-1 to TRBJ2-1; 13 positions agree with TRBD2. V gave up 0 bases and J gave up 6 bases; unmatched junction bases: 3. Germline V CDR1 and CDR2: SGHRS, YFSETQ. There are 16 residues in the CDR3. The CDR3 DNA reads TGCGCCAGCAGCTTGGACGGGACTAGCGGGATCAATGAGCAGTTCTTC. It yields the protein CASSLDGTSGINEQFF.

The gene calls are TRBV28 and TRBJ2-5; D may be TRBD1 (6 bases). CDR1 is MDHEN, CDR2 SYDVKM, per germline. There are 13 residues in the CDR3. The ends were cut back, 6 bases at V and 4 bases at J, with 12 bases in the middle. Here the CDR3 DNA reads TGTGCCAGCAGGGCCACAGGGCCAGAGACCCAGTACTTC. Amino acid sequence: CASRATGPETQYF. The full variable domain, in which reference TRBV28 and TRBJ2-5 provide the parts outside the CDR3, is DVKVTQSSRYLVKRTGEKVFLECVQDMDHENMFWYRQDPGLGLRLIYFSYDVKMKEKGDIPEGYSVSREKKERFSLILESASTNQTSMYLCASRATGPETQYFGPGTRLLVL.

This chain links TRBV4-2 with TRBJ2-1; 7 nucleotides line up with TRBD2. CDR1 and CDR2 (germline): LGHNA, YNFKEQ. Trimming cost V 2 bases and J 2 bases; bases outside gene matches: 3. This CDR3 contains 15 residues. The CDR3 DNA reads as TGTGCCAGCAGCCAAATCAGCGGGGCCTACAATGAGCAGTTCTTC. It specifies CASSQISGAYNEQFF.

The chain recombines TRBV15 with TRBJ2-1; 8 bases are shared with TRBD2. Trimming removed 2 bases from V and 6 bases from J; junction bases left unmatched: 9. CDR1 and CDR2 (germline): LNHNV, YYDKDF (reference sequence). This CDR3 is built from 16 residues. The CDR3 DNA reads TGTGCCACCAGCAGAAGCGGGAGAGGGACCGCCAATGAGCAGTTCTTC. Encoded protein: CATSRSGRGTANEQFF. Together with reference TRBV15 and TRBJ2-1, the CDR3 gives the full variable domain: DAMVIQNPRYQVTQFGKPVTLSCSQTLNHNVMYWYQQKSSQAPKLLFHYYDKDFNNEADTPDNFQSRRPNTSFCFLDIRSPGLGDTAMYLCATSRSGRGTANEQFFGPGTRLTVL.

This chain's CDR3 is CASSLYRSTNEKLFF. As DNA, the CDR3 is TGCGCCAGCAGCCTGTATAGATCAACTAATGAAAAACTGTTTTTT. The rearrangement links TRBV5-1 to TRBJ1-4, with D hard to call. V lost 4 bases and J 0 bases, leaving 10 bases between the germline ends. The length of the CDR3 is 15 residues. Germline loops: CDR1 SGHRS, CDR2 YFSETQ. Filled out from reference TRBV5-1 and TRBJ1-4, the complete variable domain reads KAGVTQTPRYLIKTRGQQVTLSCSPISGHRSVSWYQQTPGQGLQFLFEYFSETQRNKGNFPGRFSGRQFSNSRSEMNVSTLELGDSALYLCASSLYRSTNEKLFFGSGTQLSVL.

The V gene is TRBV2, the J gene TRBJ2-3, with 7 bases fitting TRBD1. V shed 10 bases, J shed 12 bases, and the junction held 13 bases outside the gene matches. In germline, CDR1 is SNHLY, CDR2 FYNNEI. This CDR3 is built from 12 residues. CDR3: CATLGQTSPQYF. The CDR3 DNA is TGTGCCACCCTGGGACAGACAAGCCCCCAGTATTTT.

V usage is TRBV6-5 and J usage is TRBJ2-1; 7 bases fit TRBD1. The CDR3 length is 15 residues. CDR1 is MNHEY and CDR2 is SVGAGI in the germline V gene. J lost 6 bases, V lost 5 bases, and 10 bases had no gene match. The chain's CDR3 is CASSHDRAPGNEQFF. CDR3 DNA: TGTGCCAGCAGTCACGACAGGGCCCCTGGCAATGAGCAGTTCTTC.

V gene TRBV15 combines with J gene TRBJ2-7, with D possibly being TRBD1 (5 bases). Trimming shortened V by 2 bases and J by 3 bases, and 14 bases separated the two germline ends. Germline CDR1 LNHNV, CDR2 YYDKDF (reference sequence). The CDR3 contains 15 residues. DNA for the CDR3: TGTGCCACCAGCAGATCACCAGGGAAAAGCTACGAGCAGTACTTC. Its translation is CATSRSPGKSYEQYF.

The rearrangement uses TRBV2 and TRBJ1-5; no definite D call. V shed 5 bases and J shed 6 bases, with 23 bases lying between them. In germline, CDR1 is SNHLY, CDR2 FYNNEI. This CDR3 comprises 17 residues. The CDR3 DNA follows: TGTGCCAGCAGTAGCCTGTTATCCGGGGTAATGTCTCAGCCCCAGCATTTT. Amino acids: CASSSLLSGVMSQPQHF.

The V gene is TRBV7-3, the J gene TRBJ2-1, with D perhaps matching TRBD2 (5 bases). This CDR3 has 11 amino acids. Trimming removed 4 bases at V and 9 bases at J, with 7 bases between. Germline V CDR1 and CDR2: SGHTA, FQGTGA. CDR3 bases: TGTGCCAGCAGCTGGACTCTTGAGCAGTTCTTC. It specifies CASSWTLEQFF.

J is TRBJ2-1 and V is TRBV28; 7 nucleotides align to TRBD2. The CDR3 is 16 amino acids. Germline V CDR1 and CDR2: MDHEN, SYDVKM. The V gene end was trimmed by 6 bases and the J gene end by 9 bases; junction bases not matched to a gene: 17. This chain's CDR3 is CASRPTPAGLGAEQFF. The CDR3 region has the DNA TGTGCCAGCAGACCCACTCCAGCGGGACTCGGTGCTGAGCAGTTCTTC. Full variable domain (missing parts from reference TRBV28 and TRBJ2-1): DVKVTQSSRYLVKRTGEKVFLECVQDMDHENMFWYRQDPGLGLRLIYFSYDVKMKEKGDIPEGYSVSREKKERFSLILESASTNQTSMYLCASRPTPAGLGAEQFFGPGTRLTVL.

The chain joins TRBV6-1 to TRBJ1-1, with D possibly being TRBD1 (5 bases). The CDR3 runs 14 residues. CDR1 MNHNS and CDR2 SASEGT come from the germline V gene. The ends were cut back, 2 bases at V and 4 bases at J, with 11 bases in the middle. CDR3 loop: CASSEMGGITEAFF. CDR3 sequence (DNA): TGTGCCAGCAGTGAAATGGGGGGAATCACTGAAGCTTTCTTT.

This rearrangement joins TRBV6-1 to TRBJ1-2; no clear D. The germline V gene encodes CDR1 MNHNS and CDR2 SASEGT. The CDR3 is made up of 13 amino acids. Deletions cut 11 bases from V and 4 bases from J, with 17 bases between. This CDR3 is CAGQTYSSYGYTF. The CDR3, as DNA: TGTGCCGGCCAGACATACTCAAGCTATGGCTACACCTTC.

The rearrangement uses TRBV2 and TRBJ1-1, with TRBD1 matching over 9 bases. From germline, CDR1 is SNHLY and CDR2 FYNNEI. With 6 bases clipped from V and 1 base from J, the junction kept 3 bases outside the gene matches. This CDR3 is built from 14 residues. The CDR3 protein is CASRDRGRNTEAFF. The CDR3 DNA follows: TGTGCCAGCAGGGACAGGGGTAGGAACACTGAAGCTTTCTTT.

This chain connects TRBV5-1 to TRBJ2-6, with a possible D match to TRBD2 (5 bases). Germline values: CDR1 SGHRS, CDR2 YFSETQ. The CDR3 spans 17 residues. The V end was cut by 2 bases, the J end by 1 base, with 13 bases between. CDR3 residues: CASSFGVRTSGANVLTF. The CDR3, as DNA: TGCGCCAGCAGCTTCGGGGTTCGGACGTCTGGGGCCAACGTCCTGACTTTC.

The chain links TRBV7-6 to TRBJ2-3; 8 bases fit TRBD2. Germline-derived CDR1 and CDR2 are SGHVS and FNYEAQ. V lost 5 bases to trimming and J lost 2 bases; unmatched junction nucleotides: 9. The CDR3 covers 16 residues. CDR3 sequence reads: CASSQGAGGHTDTQYF. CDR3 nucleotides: TGTGCCAGCAGCCAAGGGGCGGGAGGACACACAGATACGCAGTATTTT.

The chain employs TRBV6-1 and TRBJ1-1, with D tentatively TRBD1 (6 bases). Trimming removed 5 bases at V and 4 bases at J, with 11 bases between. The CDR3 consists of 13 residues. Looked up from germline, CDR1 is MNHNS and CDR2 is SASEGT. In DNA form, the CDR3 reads TGTGCCAGCAGTTTCAGGGGTGGCACTGAAGCTTTCTTT. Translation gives CASSFRGGTEAFF.

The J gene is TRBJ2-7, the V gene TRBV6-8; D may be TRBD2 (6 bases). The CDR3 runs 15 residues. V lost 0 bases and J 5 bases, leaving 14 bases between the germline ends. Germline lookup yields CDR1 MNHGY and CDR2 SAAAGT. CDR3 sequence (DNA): TGTGCCAGCAGTTACTCGACTAGTAAGGTGAACGAGCAGTACTTC. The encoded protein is CASSYSTSKVNEQYF.

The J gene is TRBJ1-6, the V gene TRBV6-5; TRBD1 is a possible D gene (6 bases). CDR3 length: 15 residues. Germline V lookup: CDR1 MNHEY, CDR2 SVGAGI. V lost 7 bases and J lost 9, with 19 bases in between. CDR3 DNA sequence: TGTGCCAGCAAACCGGGACACGGGGTGGTTTCACCCCTCCACTTT. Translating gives CASKPGHGVVSPLHF.

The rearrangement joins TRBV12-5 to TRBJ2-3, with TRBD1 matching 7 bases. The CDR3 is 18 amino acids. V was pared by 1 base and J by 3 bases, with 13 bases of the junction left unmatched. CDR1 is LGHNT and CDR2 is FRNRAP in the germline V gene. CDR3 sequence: CASGLAFKNRGGTDTQYF. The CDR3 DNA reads TGTGCTAGTGGTTTGGCTTTCAAAAACAGGGGTGGGACAGATACGCAGTATTTT.

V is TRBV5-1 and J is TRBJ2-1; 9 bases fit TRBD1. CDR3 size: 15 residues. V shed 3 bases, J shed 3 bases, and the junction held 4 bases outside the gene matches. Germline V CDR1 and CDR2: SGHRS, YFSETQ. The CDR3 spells CASSSGTGNYNEQFF. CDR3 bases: TGCGCCAGCAGCTCCGGGACAGGGAACTACAATGAGCAGTTCTTC. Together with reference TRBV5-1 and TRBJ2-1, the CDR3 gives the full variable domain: KAGVTQTPRYLIKTRGQQVTLSCSPISGHRSVSWYQQTPGQGLQFLFEYFSETQRNKGNFPGRFSGRQFSNSRSEMNVSTLELGDSALYLCASSSGTGNYNEQFFGPGTRLTVL.

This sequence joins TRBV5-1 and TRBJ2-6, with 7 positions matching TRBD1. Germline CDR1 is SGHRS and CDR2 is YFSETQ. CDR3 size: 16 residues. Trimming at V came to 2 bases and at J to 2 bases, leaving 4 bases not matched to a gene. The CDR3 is CASSLEGAPGANVLTF. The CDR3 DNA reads TGCGCCAGCAGCTTAGAGGGGGCCCCTGGGGCCAACGTCCTGACTTTC.